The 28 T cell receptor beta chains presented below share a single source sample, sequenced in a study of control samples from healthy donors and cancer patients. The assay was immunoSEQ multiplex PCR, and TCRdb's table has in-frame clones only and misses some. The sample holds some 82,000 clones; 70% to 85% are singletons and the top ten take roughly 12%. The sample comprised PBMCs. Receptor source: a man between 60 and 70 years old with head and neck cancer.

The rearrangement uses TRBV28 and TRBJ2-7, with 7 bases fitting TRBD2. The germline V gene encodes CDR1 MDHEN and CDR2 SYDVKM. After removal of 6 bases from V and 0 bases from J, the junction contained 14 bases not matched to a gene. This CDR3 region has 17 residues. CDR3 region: CASSPVRSGVSSYEQYF. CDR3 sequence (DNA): TGTGCCAGCAGCCCAGTCAGAAGCGGGGTGAGCTCCTACGAGCAGTACTTC.

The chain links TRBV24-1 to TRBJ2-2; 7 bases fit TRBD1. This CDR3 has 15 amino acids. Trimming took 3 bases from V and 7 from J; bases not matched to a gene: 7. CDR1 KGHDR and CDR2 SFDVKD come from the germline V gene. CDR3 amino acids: CATSDPGTVNGELFF. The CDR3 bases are TGTGCCACCAGTGATCCAGGGACAGTTAACGGGGAGCTGTTTTTT.

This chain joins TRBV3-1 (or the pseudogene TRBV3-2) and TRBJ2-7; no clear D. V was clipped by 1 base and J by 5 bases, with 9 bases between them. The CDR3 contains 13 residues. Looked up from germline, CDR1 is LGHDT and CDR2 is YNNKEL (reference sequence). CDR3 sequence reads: CASSQGWVHEQYF. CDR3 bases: TGTGCCAGCAGCCAAGGGTGGGTCCACGAGCAGTACTTC.

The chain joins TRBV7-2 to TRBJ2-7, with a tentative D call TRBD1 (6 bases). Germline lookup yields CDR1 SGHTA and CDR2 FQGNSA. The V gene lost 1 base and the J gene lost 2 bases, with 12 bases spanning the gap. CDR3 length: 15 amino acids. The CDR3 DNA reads TGTGCCAGCAGCTTAGGCTCAGGGGTAACCTACGAGCAGTACTTC. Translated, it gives CASSLGSGVTYEQYF.

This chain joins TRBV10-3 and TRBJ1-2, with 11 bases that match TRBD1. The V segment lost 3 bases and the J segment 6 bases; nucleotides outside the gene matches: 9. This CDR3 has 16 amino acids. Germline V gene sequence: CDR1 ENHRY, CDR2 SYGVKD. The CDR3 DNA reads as TGTGCCATCAGTGAAGTGGTGGGACAGGGGGTCAATGGCTACACCTTC. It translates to CAISEVVGQGVNGYTF.

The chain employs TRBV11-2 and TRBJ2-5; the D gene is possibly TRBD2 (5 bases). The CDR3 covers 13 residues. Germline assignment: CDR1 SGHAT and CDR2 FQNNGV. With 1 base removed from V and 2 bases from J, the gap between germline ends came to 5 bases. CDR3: CASSLGGQETQYF. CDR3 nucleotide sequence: TGTGCCAGCAGCTTAGGCGGGCAAGAGACCCAGTACTTC.

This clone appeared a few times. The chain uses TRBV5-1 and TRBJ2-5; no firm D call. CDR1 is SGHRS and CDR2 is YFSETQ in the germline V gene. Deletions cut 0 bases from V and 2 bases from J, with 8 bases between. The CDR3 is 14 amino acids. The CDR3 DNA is TGCGCCAGCAGCTTGGGTGTGTTTCAAGAGACCCAGTACTTC. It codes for CASSLGVFQETQYF. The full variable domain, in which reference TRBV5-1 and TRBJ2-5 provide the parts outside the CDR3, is KAGVTQTPRYLIKTRGQQVTLSCSPISGHRSVSWYQQTPGQGLQFLFEYFSETQRNKGNFPGRFSGRQFSNSRSEMNVSTLELGDSALYLCASSLGVFQETQYFGPGTRLLVL.

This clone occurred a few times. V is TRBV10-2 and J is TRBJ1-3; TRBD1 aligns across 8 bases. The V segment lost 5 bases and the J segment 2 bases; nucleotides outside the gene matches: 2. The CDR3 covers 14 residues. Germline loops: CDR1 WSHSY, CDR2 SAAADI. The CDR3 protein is CASSQQGAGNTIYF. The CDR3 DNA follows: TGCGCCAGCAGTCAACAGGGGGCTGGAAACACCATATATTTT.

In DNA form, the CDR3 reads TGTGCCAGTAGTACAGGACCCGGACAGAGCTCTGGAAACACCATATATTTT. It translates to CASSTGPGQSSGNTIYF. The rearrangement links TRBV19 to TRBJ1-3; TRBD1 might be the D (6 bases). From germline, CDR1 is LNHDA and CDR2 SQIVND (reference sequence). This CDR3 comprises 17 residues. V shed 4 bases and J shed 0 bases, with 16 bases lying between them.

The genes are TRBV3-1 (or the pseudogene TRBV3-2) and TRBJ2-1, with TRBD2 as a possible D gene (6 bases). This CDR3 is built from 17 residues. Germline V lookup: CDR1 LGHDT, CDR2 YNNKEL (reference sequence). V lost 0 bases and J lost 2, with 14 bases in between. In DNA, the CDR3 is TGTGCCAGCAGCCAAGAGGGGGGAAGCCTTCCCTACAATGAGCAGTTCTTC. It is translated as CASSQEGGSLPYNEQFF.

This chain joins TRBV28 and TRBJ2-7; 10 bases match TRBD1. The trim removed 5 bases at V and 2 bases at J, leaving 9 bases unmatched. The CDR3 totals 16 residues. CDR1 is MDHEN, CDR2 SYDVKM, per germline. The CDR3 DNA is TGTGCCAGCAGTCCGCAATCGGGACAGGGGCCCTACGAGCAGTACTTC. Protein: CASSPQSGQGPYEQYF.

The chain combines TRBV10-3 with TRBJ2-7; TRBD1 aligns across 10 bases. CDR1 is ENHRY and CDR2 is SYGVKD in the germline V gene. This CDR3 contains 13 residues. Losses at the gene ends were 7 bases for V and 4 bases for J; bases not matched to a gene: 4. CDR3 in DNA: TGTGCCATCAAGGGACAGGGGTCTTACGAGCAGTACTTC. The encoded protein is CAIKGQGSYEQYF.

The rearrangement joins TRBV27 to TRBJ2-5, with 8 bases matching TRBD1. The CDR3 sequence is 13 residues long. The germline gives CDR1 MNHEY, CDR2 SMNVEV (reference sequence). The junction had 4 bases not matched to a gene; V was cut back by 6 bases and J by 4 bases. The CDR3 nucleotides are TGTGCCAGCAGCAGGGGGCGGGGAGAGACCCAGTACTTC. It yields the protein CASSRGRGETQYF.

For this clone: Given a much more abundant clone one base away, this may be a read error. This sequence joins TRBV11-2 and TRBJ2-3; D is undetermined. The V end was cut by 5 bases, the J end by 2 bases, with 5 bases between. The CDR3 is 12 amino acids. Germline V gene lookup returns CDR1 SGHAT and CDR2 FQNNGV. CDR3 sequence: CASSPYTDTQYF. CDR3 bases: TGTGCCAGCAGCCCCTACACAGATACGCAGTATTTT.

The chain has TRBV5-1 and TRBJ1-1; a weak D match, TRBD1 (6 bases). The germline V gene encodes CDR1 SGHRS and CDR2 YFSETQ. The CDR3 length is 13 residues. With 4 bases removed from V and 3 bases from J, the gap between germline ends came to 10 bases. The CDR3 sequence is CASSPGQYTEAFF. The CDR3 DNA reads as TGCGCCAGCAGCCCAGGACAGTACACTGAAGCTTTCTTT.

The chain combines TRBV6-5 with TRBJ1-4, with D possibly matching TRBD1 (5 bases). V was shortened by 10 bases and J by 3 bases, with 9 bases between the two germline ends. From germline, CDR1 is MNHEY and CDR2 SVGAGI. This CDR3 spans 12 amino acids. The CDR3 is CATREPNEKLFF. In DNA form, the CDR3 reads TGTGCCACCAGGGAGCCTAATGAAAAACTGTTTTTT.

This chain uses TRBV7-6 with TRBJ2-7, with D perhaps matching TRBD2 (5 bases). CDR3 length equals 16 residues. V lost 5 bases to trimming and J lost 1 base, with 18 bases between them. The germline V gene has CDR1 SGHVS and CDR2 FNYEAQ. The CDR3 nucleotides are TGTGCCAGCAGCCCGTGGGTGGGAGCCTCATCCTACGAGCAGTACTTC. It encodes CASSPWVGASSYEQYF.

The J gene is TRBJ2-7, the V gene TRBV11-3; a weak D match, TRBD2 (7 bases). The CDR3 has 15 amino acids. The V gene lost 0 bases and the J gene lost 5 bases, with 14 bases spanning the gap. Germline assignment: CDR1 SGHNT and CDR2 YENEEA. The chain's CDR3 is CASSLEGGGFNEQYF. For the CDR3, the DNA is TGTGCCAGCAGCTTAGAGGGAGGGGGTTTCAACGAGCAGTACTTC.

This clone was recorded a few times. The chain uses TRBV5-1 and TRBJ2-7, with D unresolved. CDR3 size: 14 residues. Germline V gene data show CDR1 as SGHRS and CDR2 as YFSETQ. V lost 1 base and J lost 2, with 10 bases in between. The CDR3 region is CASSLRTPAYEQYF. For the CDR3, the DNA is TGCGCCAGCAGCTTGAGGACCCCAGCCTACGAGCAGTACTTC. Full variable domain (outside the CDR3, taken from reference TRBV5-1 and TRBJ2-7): KAGVTQTPRYLIKTRGQQVTLSCSPISGHRSVSWYQQTPGQGLQFLFEYFSETQRNKGNFPGRFSGRQFSNSRSEMNVSTLELGDSALYLCASSLRTPAYEQYFGPGTRLTVT.

The CDR3 nucleotides read TGTGCCAGCAGCCTACAGGGGGCAGGGGGAGCCCAGCATTTT. This encodes CASSLQGAGGAQHF. The chain links TRBV7-9 to TRBJ1-5; 9 bases align to TRBD1. Trimming cost V 5 bases and J 11 bases; bases outside gene matches: 10. Germline lookup yields CDR1 SEHNR and CDR2 FQNEAQ (reference sequence). The CDR3 is made up of 14 amino acids.

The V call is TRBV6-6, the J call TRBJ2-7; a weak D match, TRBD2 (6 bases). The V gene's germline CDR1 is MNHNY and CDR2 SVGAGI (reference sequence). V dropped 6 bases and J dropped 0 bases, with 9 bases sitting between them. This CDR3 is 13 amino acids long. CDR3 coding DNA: TGTGCCAGCAGCCGGGGGACCTCCTACGAGCAGTACTTC. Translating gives CASSRGTSYEQYF.

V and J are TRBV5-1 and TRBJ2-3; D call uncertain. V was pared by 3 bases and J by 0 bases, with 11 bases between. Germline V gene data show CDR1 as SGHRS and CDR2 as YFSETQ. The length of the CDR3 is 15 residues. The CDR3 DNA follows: TGCGCCAGCAGCTCGGAGAGAATAAGCACAGATACGCAGTATTTT. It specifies CASSSERISTDTQYF.

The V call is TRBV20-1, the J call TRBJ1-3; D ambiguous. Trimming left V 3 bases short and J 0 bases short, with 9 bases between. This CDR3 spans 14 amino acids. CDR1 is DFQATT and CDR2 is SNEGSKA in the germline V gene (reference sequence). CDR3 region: CSASRPYSGNTIYF. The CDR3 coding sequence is TGCAGTGCTAGTCGGCCCTACTCTGGAAACACCATATATTTT.

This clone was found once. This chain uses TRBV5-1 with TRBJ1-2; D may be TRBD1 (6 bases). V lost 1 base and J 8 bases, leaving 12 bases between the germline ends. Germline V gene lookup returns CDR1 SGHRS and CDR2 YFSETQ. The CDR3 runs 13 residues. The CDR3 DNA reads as TGCGCCAGCAGCTTGACAGGGCCGGAGGGCTACACCTTC. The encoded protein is CASSLTGPEGYTF.

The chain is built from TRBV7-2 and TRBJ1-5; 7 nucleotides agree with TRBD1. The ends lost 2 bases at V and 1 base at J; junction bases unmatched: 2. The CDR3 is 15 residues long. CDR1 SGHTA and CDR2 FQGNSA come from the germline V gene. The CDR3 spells CASSLQQGSNQPQHF. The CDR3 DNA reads TGTGCCAGCAGCTTACAACAGGGGAGCAATCAGCCCCAGCATTTT.

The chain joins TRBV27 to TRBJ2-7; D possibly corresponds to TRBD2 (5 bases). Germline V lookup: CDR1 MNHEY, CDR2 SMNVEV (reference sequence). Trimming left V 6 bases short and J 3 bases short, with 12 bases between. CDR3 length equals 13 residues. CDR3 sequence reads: CASRPRRGYEQYF. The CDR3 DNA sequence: TGTGCCAGCAGACCAAGACGGGGCTACGAGCAGTACTTC.

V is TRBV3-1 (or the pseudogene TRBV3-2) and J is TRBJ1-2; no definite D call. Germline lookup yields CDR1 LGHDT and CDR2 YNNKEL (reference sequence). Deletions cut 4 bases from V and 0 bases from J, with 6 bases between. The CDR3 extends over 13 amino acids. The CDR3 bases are TGTGCCAGCAGCCCGACATCTAACTATGGCTACACCTTC. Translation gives CASSPTSNYGYTF.

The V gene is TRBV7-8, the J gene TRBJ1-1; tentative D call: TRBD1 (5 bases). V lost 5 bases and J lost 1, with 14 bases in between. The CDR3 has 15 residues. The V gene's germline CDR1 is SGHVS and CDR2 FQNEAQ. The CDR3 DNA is TGTGCCAGCAGCGCGCAGGGTAGAGGGAACACTGAAGCTTTCTTT. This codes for CASSAQGRGNTEAFF.